These 12 T cell receptor beta chains came from one sample sequenced in a study of T cell repertoires in cytomegalovirus infection. A single record per CDR3 protein comes from TCRdb applying MiXCR to the reads. The repertoire holds just under 500,000 distinct CDR3 sequences, with 33% as singletons. Their cognate antigens are unknown. The source material was cultured PBMCs, sampled from culture after CMV antigen stimulation. Receptor source: a human donor in good health (CMV status not recorded). Some clones in this sample may be carry-over from other donors' samples.

The V gene is TRBV6-2 or TRBV6-3, the J gene TRBJ2-7; 8 positions match TRBD2. This CDR3 has 14 amino acids. Germline lookup yields CDR1 MNHEY and CDR2 SVGEGT. The J segment lost 2 bases and the V segment lost 5 bases, leaving 5 bases of the junction unmatched. Here the CDR3 reads CASSDSGVPYEQYV. In DNA form, the CDR3 reads TGTGCCAGCAGTGATAGCGGGGTTCCCTACGAGCAGTACGTC.

The chain couples TRBV24-1 to TRBJ2-1; the match to TRBD2 covers 7 bases. Germline lookup yields CDR1 KGHDR and CDR2 SFDVKD. Germline trimming cut 9 bases from V and 0 bases from J; bases unmatched to any gene: 16. CDR3 length: 18 residues. CDR3 in DNA: TGTGCCACCCCACCACGTTTCGGGGAGGGTAGCTCCTACAATGAGCAGTTCTTC. Encoded protein: CATPPRFGEGSSYNEQFF.

This clonotype was counted at least ten times. V is TRBV7-2 and J is TRBJ2-1; D uncertain. The CDR3 covers 12 residues. Between the trimmed V and J ends, which lost 6 bases and 4 bases, there was a span of 7 bases. The germline gives CDR1 SGHTA, CDR2 FQGNSA. The CDR3 sequence is CASRSRYNEQFF. CDR3 in DNA: TGTGCCAGCAGGTCTAGATACAATGAGCAGTTCTTC.

This rearrangement joins TRBV7-9 to TRBJ2-2; TRBD1 is a possible D gene (6 bases). The CDR3 contains 15 residues. CDR1 is SEHNR and CDR2 is FQNEAQ in the germline V gene (reference sequence). V lost 5 bases to trimming and J lost 2 bases, with 12 bases between them. The CDR3 protein is CASSTPGHNTGELFF. In DNA form, the CDR3 reads TGTGCCAGCAGCACTCCGGGACACAACACCGGGGAGCTGTTTTTT.

In its sample, this clonotype was seen a few times. V and J are TRBV6-2 or TRBV6-3 and TRBJ2-7, with D possibly TRBD2 on 5 matching bases. The germline V gene encodes CDR1 MNHEY and CDR2 SVGEGT. CDR3 length: 14 amino acids. V lost 6 bases and J lost 5, with 17 bases in between. The CDR3 is CASSQPYGGHEQYV. The CDR3 DNA is TGTGCCAGCAGCCAGCCGTACGGAGGCCACGAGCAGTACGTC.

The V call is TRBV6-6, the J call TRBJ1-5; a possible D gene is TRBD1 (5 bases). Germline CDR1 is MNHNY and CDR2 is SVGAGI (reference sequence). Trimming left V 7 bases short and J 1 base short, with 11 bases between. This CDR3 has 14 residues. This CDR3 is CASIPNRSNQPQHF. CDR3 DNA sequence: TGTGCCAGCATTCCTAACAGGAGCAATCAGCCCCAGCATTTT.

This clonotype was seen more than once but under ten times. The chain is built from TRBV6-9 and TRBJ2-7; D is unresolved. The V and J ends lost 10 bases and 4 bases respectively, with 20 bases between them. The CDR3 spans 14 residues. Germline CDR1 and CDR2: MNHGY and SVAAGI. CDR3 DNA sequence: TGTGCCACCCCCCTCATCGAGGTACAGTACGAGCAGTACGTC. Protein product: CATPLIEVQYEQYV.

This clonotype has more than one count but fewer than ten. V is TRBV4-1 and J is TRBJ2-7, with 11 bases that match TRBD1. Germline V lookup: CDR1 MGHRA, CDR2 YSYEKL. This CDR3 has 17 residues. V trimming: 4 bases; J trimming: 3 bases; junction bases outside the gene matches: 11. The CDR3 loop is CASSRPLPGTGGYEQYF. The CDR3 nucleotides read TGCGCCAGCAGCCGTCCTTTACCCGGGACAGGGGGCTACGAGCAGTACTTC.

In this sample, this clonotype turned up a few times. The V gene is TRBV28, the J gene TRBJ1-1; D perhaps matches TRBD1 (5 bases). Germline V gene lookup returns CDR1 MDHEN and CDR2 SYDVKM. The CDR3 is 14 residues long. V lost 2 bases and J 4 bases, leaving 11 bases between the germline ends. The DNA of the CDR3 is TGTGCCAGCAGTTTAATCAGGGAGGGCACTGAAGCTTTCTTT. Amino acids: CASSLIREGTEAFF.

This clonotype was counted a few times. V usage is TRBV12-3 or TRBV12-4 and J usage is TRBJ1-1; no firm D call. V was shortened by 3 bases and J by 11 bases, with 13 bases between the two germline ends. This CDR3 has 12 residues. The CDR3 nucleotides read TGTGCCAGCAGTTTGGCGTCCTGGGGTGCTTTCTTT. Translating it yields CASSLASWGAFF.

The chain has TRBV7-2 and TRBJ1-2; 7 nucleotides match TRBD1. Losses at the gene ends were 5 bases for V and 4 bases for J; bases not matched to a gene: 13. The CDR3 is 16 residues long. Germline CDR1 reads SGHTA; CDR2 reads FQGNSA. The CDR3 nucleotides are TGTGCCAGCAGCCCCAGGGCGACAGGGATCGCCTATGGCTACACCTTC. Residues: CASSPRATGIAYGYTF.

The gene calls are TRBV27 and TRBJ2-2, with D unclear. Looked up from germline, CDR1 is MNHEY and CDR2 is SMNVEV (reference sequence). V was clipped by 5 bases and J by 7 bases, with 8 bases between them. The CDR3 consists of 12 residues. This chain's CDR3 is CASSPPYGELFF. Here the CDR3 DNA reads TGTGCCAGCAGTCCCCCATACGGGGAGCTGTTTTTT.